This entry concerns a single T cell receptor (beta chain). These data come from a study of blood T cell repertoires in COVID-19. Per the study methods: Nucleated cell counts were estimated from reference gene primer amplification. Assay used: immunoSEQ multiplex PCR; TCRdb lists only in-frame clones, some missing. V, J and clone size reflect that table, while D and trimming were determined from the DNA. The sample holds 200,000 to 300,000 clones, about 89% seen once. CDR3 length: 15 residues. The V and J ends lost 0 bases and 2 bases respectively, with 8 bases between them. CDR1 LGHNA and CDR2 YSLEER come from the germline V gene.

The rearrangement joins TRBV4-3 to TRBJ1-3; TRBD1 is a possible D gene (6 bases). The clonotype comes from a woman aged 25 to 39 who had recovered from COVID-19. Sequences were obtained from PBMCs or T cells enriched from blood (not recorded which). As DNA, the CDR3 is TGCGCCAGCAGCCAAGATAAGGGGGCTGGAAACACCATATATTTT. As protein: CASSQDKGAGNTIYF.